This T cell receptor beta chain originates from a study of cytotoxic CD8 clonotypes in ibrutinib-treated CLL. This clone was seen a few times. Its antigen is unidentified. TCRdb's copy holds only in-frame clones and misses some; the assay was immunoSEQ multiplex PCR. The sample consists of fewer than 400,000 clones, over 60% of them appearing once. General observations from the study: Pretreatment clonality was elevated relative to age-matched healthy donors and paralleled circulating CD8+ T-cell counts.

The CDR3 is made up of 14 amino acids. With 6 bases removed from V and 2 bases from J, the gap between germline ends came to 13 bases. CDR1 and CDR2 from the germline V gene are MGHDK and SYGVNS. The chain links TRBV25-1 to TRBJ1-2, with TRBD1 as a possible D gene (5 bases). The sequence derives from a human donor with chronic lymphocytic leukemia. Material: PBMCs, obtained after 36 months of ibrutinib treatment. The CDR3 reads CASRRDGVNYGYTF. The DNA for the CDR3 is TGTGCCAGCAGGAGGGACGGGGTAAACTATGGCTACACCTTC.